This passage covers 14 T cell receptor beta chains from one sample sequenced in a study of blood T cell repertoires in COVID-19. The assay was immunoSEQ multiplex PCR, and TCRdb's table has in-frame clones only and misses some. Among some 140,000 clones listed, roughly 80% were seen once. Sequencing input: peripheral blood. The receptors stem from a woman aged 80 or over with acute or convalescent COVID-19.

This clone showed up just once. The rearrangement links TRBV2 to TRBJ1-2; weak D call: TRBD1 (6 bases). V was cut by 6 bases and J by 8 bases, with 13 bases left in between. From germline, CDR1 is SNHLY and CDR2 FYNNEI. The CDR3 consists of 12 residues. The CDR3, as DNA: TGTGCCAGCAGGTTAGGGGGGGGCGGCTACACCTTC. Amino acid sequence: CASRLGGGGYTF.

CDR3: CASSHPGTVISYEQYF. Here the CDR3 DNA reads TGTGCCAGCAGCCATCCGGGGACAGTAATCTCCTACGAGCAGTACTTC. The chain joins TRBV11-2 to TRBJ2-7; 7 nucleotides align to TRBD1. Unmatched junction bases numbered 10, after V lost 5 bases and J lost 0 bases. Germline CDR1 and CDR2: SGHAT and FQNNGV. The CDR3 runs to 16 residues.

The chain recombines TRBV30 with TRBJ1-5; a weak D match, TRBD1 (6 bases). V was trimmed by 2 bases and J by 2 bases, leaving 13 bases between them. Looked up from germline, CDR1 is GTSNPN and CDR2 is SVGIG (reference sequence). CDR3 length: 15 amino acids. CDR3: CAWSPGPGGNQPQHF. The CDR3 bases are TGTGCCTGGAGTCCGGGCCCAGGGGGCAATCAGCCCCAGCATTTT.

The chain couples TRBV6-6 to TRBJ2-2; TRBD1 is a possible D gene (6 bases). Deletions cut 4 bases from V and 1 base from J, with 13 bases between. The germline gives CDR1 MNHNY, CDR2 SVGAGI (reference sequence). This CDR3 spans 16 amino acids. This chain's CDR3 is CASSFRTVMNTGELFF. The CDR3 nucleotides read TGTGCCAGCAGTTTCAGGACAGTGATGAACACCGGGGAGCTGTTTTTT.

The V and J genes are TRBV13 and TRBJ1-5; D remains ambiguous. Deletions cut 3 bases from V and 0 bases from J, with 6 bases between. The germline CDR1 and CDR2 sequences are PRHDT and FYEKMQ (reference sequence). CDR3 size: 14 residues. CDR3 sequence (DNA): TGTGCCAGCAGCTTCCGGGATAGCAATCAGCCCCAGCATTTT. Translated: CASSFRDSNQPQHF.

The chain uses TRBV4-1 and TRBJ1-3, with 7 bases matching TRBD1. The CDR3 covers 16 residues. Unmatched junction bases numbered 6, after V lost 1 base and J lost 3 bases. The germline V gene encodes CDR1 MGHRA and CDR2 YSYEKL. Here the CDR3 DNA reads TGCGCCAGCAGCCAAGTTTCCTGGGACAGTGGAAACACCATATATTTT. Translating gives CASSQVSWDSGNTIYF.

This rearrangement joins TRBV9 to TRBJ2-5; TRBD1 is a possible D gene (5 bases). The germline V gene has CDR1 SGDLS and CDR2 YYNGEE. The CDR3 is 14 amino acids. The V end lost 4 bases, the J end lost 2 bases, and 12 bases lay between the germline ends. The CDR3 sequence: CASSPRTQQETQYF. Written as DNA, the CDR3 is TGTGCCAGCAGCCCTCGGACACAACAAGAGACCCAGTACTTC.

The chain recombines TRBV2 with TRBJ1-1; TRBD1 agrees at 10 bases. CDR1 SNHLY and CDR2 FYNNEI come from the germline V gene. The J segment lost 2 bases and the V segment lost 6 bases, leaving 3 bases of the junction unmatched. The CDR3 contains 14 residues. The CDR3 reads CASRRQGANTEAFF. The CDR3 DNA reads as TGTGCCAGCAGAAGACAGGGGGCAAACACTGAAGCTTTCTTT.

V usage is TRBV5-1 and J usage is TRBJ1-1; D call uncertain. The ends were cut back, 0 bases at V and 3 bases at J, with 15 bases in the middle. The CDR3 length is 16 residues. The germline CDR1 and CDR2 sequences are SGHRS and YFSETQ. DNA of the CDR3: TGCGCCAGCAGCTTGGGGGTGCGGTCCCCGGACACTGAAGCTTTCTTT. Protein sequence: CASSLGVRSPDTEAFF.

V usage is TRBV4-1 and J usage is TRBJ1-4; perhaps TRBD1 as D (5 bases). CDR1 and CDR2 (germline): MGHRA, YSYEKL. V lost 1 base and J 7 bases, leaving 19 bases between the germline ends. This CDR3 spans 17 amino acids. Here the CDR3 reads CASSQGPRGREGEKLFF. CDR3 nucleotide sequence: TGCGCCAGCAGCCAAGGTCCCAGAGGCAGGGAGGGTGAAAAACTGTTTTTT.

The chain has TRBV7-9 and TRBJ1-3; D is possibly TRBD1 (6 bases). The V end was cut by 5 bases, the J end by 1 base, with 15 bases between. Germline V gene sequence: CDR1 SEHNR, CDR2 FQNEAQ (reference sequence). There are 16 residues in the CDR3. Here the CDR3 DNA reads TGTGCCAGCAGCCTATTCGGGGGGGCATCTGGAAACACCATATATTTT. Protein sequence: CASSLFGGASGNTIYF.

This chain links TRBV3-1 (or the pseudogene TRBV3-2) with TRBJ1-4, with D hard to call. Germline V CDR1 and CDR2: LGHDT, YNNKEL (reference sequence). V lost 1 base to trimming and J lost 7 bases, with 19 bases between them. This CDR3 is built from 17 residues. The CDR3 spells CASSQGPLGRDSEKLFF. DNA for the CDR3: TGTGCCAGCAGCCAAGGTCCGTTGGGGAGGGATAGTGAAAAACTGTTTTTT.

This clone occurred a few times. The chain uses TRBV12-3 or TRBV12-4 and TRBJ1-2; TRBD1 might be the D (5 bases). The V end lost 3 bases, the J end lost 8 bases, and 10 bases lay between the germline ends. The CDR3 covers 12 residues. The CDR3 is CASSLGGRGYTF. For the CDR3, the DNA is TGTGCCAGCAGTTTGGGGGGAAGAGGCTACACCTTC.

This clone was picked up one time. This chain joins TRBV18 and TRBJ1-6, with D perhaps TRBD1 (6 bases). Trimming left V 4 bases short and J 0 bases short, with 13 bases between. This CDR3 is built from 17 residues. Germline CDR1 KGHSH, CDR2 LQKENI. CDR3 nucleotide sequence: TGTGCCAGCTCACTCACAGGGCCGAGCTCCTATAATTCACCCCTCCACTTT. Translating gives CASSLTGPSSYNSPLHF.